This record looks at one TCR beta chain sequence and its context. The antigen is not known. This record comes from a study of beta chain features in type 1 diabetes. Points from the study as a whole: Sampled from patients, naive, central memory and Treg TCRB repertoires appeared more similar than those sampled from healthy donors.

Investigators reverse transcribed all isolated RNA, so they sequenced expressed TCRB transcripts. Profiled with immunoSEQ multiplex PCR; TCRdb holds only in-frame clones, not every one. The sample carries around 430,000 clones, roughly 31% recorded once. This CDR3 is 13 amino acids long. CDR1 MDHEN and CDR2 SYDVKM come from the germline V gene. V lost 6 bases and J lost 2; bases outside the gene matches: 1. The source of this sequence is a man aged 18 to 35 in good health. Sequencing used naive CD4+ T cells from blood. This chain connects TRBV28 to TRBJ1-2; 9 bases match TRBD1. CDR3 in amino acids: CASRDRGNYGYTF. The CDR3 coding sequence is TGTGCCAGCAGGGACAGGGGAAACTATGGCTACACCTTC.